Each of the 5 T cell receptor beta chains below was sequenced from the same sample in a study of molecular identifiers for immune sequencing clone quantification. TCRdb analysed the PCR reads with MiXCR anew, one entry per CDR3 protein. The table lists more than 85,000 distinct CDR3 sequences, roughly a third of them singletons, with approximately 4% in the top ten. Sequenced material: naive CD8+ T cells from blood, with Jurkat cell RNA spiked in. This sample's subset: FACS-sorted CD8+CD4-CCR7+CD45RA+ naive T cells. These receptor sequences come from a human donor in good health. Some libraries in this study had Jurkat cell RNA spiked in.

This clonotype was found many times. The chain has TRBV5-1 and TRBJ2-3; D remains unclear. Trimming stripped 2 bases from V and 2 bases from J, with 12 bases between. Germline-derived CDR1 and CDR2 are SGHRS and YFSETQ. The CDR3 runs 15 residues. CDR3 DNA sequence: TGCGCCAGCAGCTTCAGGCAGCCATACACAGATACGCAGTATTTT. Amino acids: CASSFRQPYTDTQYF.

The rearrangement uses TRBV6-8 and TRBJ2-3, with 13 bases aligning to TRBD2. J lost 0 bases, V lost 0 bases, and 9 bases had no gene match. The CDR3 has 20 residues. The germline gives CDR1 MNHGY, CDR2 SAAAGT. The CDR3 DNA reads TGTGCCAGCAGTTACTCGGGGACTAGCGGGAAAAGGCGGAGCACAGATACGCAGTATTTT. Its protein product is CASSYSGTSGKRRSTDTQYF.

There are a few counts of this clonotype. This chain joins TRBV7-9 and TRBJ2-3; D possibly corresponds to TRBD2 (6 bases). The germline CDR1 and CDR2 sequences are SEHNR and FQNEAQ (reference sequence). V shed 6 bases and J shed 1 base, with 11 bases lying between them. CDR3 length equals 14 residues. This chain's CDR3 is CASRFTGGTDTQYF. The CDR3 DNA reads TGTGCCAGCAGGTTTACGGGGGGCACAGATACGCAGTATTTT.

The table lists this clonotype with a few counts. V gene TRBV10-2 combines with J gene TRBJ2-3; TRBD2 matches 13 bases. Losses at the gene ends were 5 bases for V and 5 bases for J; bases not matched to a gene: 7. CDR3 size: 16 residues. Germline V gives CDR1 WSHSY, CDR2 SAAADI. CDR3 DNA: TGCGCCAGCAGTTTACCGGGACTAGCGGGATTAGATACGCAGTATTTT. It codes for CASSLPGLAGLDTQYF.

The chain employs TRBV9 and TRBJ2-2, with 8 nucleotides matching TRBD1. Germline CDR1 reads SGDLS; CDR2 reads YYNGEE. Unmatched junction bases numbered 4, after V lost 0 bases and J lost 6 bases. This CDR3 region has 15 residues. The CDR3 loop is CASSVADRAAGELFF. DNA of the CDR3: TGTGCCAGCAGCGTAGCGGACAGGGCCGCCGGGGAGCTGTTTTTT.